This TCR beta chain was documented in a study of shared clonotypes between healthy human individuals. Study in general: Aged 18 to 49, the donors were two women and a few men. Study-wide points: Relative to memory subsets, naive subsets generally showed larger estimated richness. The generation probabilities recorded for non-shared clonotypes fell below those of clonotypes shared by all four donors.

The naive CD8 subset, CD45RO-negative cells positively selected for CCR7, excluded terminally differentiated effector memory CD45RA+ cells. This clone was detected only once. What it recognizes is unknown. Methods used by the authors: Junction-only immunoSEQ sequences carried no quality scores, so filtering differed. Assay: immunoSEQ multiplex PCR; the TCRdb copy retains only in-frame clones and omits some. The DNA gave D and trimming, while V, J and clone size come from that table. The data show roughly 2.1 million clones, around 93% seen once. What was sequenced was naive CD8+ T cells from PBMCs. This TCR was sampled from a young man in good health. Some clones in this sample may be carry-over from other donors' samples.

CDR3 sequence reads: CATSRGPGLAINTGELFF. The CDR3 DNA is TGTGCCACCAGCAGAGGTCCGGGACTAGCAATAAACACCGGGGAGCTGTTTTTT. This rearrangement joins TRBV15 to TRBJ2-2, with 9 bases matching TRBD2. Trimming took 1 base from V and 2 from J; bases not matched to a gene: 8. The germline gives CDR1 LNHNV, CDR2 YYDKDF (reference sequence). This CDR3 comprises 18 residues. The full variable domain, rest sourced from reference TRBV15 and TRBJ2-2, is DAMVIQNPRYQVTQFGKPVTLSCSQTLNHNVMYWYQQKSSQAPKLLFHYYDKDFNNEADTPDNFQSRRPNTSFCFLDIRSPGLGDTAMYLCATSRGPGLAINTGELFFGEGSRLTVL.